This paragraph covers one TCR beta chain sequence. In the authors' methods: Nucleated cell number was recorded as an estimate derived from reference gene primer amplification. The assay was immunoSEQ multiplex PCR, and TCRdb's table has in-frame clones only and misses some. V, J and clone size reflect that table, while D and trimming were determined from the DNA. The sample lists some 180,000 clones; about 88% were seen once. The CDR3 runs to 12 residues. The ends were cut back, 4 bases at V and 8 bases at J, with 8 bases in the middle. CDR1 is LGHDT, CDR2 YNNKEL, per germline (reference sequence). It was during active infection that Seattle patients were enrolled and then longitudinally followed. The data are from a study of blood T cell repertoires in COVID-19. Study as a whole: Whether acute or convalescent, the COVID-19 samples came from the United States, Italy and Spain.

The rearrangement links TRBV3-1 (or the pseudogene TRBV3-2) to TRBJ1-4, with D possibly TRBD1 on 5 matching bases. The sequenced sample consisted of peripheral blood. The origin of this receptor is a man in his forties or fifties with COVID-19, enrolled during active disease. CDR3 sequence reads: CASSPRGEKLFF. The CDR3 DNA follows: TGTGCCAGCAGCCCACGGGGGGAAAAACTGTTTTTT.